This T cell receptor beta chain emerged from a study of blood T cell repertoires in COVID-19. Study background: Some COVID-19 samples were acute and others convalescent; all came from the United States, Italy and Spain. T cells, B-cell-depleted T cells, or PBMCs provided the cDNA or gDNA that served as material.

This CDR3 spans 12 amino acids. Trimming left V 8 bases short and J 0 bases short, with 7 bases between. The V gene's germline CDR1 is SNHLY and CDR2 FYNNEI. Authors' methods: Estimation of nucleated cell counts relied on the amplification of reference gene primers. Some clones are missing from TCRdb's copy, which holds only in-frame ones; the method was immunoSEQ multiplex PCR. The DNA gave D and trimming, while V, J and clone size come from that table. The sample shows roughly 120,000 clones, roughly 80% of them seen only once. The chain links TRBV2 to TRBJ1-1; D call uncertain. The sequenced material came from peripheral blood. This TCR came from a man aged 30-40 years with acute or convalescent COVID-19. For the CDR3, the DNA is TGTGCCAGCGCTCAGATGAACACTGAAGCTTTCTTT. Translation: CASAQMNTEAFF.